The subject of this entry is one TCR beta chain. Its cognate antigen is unknown. Given a much more abundant clone one base away, this may be a read error. Study-level points and caveats: Tumor memory CD4+ T cell TCR gene usage clustered with blood and lymph node memory CD4+ cells and lymph node naive CD4+ cells.

TCRdb re-analysed the 5' RACE reads in MiXCR, keeping a single row per CDR3 protein. The sample carries under 45,000 distinct CDR3 sequences, 30% recorded once. The germline gives CDR1 MGHRA, CDR2 YSYEKL. The CDR3 sequence is 16 residues long. Trimming took 4 bases from V and 7 from J; bases not matched to a gene: 13. The sequence was collected from a female donor with breast cancer. Sequenced material: tumor-infiltrating memory CD4+ T cells sorted from the breast tumor. The sample's subset: memory CD4+ T cells, CD4+CD45RO+CD25-. This chain uses TRBV4-1 with TRBJ1-5, with 7 bases that match TRBD1. The chain's CDR3 is CASSLDFARGFQPQHF. CDR3 sequence (DNA): TGCGCCAGCAGCCTAGATTTCGCCAGGGGGTTCCAGCCCCAGCATTTT.